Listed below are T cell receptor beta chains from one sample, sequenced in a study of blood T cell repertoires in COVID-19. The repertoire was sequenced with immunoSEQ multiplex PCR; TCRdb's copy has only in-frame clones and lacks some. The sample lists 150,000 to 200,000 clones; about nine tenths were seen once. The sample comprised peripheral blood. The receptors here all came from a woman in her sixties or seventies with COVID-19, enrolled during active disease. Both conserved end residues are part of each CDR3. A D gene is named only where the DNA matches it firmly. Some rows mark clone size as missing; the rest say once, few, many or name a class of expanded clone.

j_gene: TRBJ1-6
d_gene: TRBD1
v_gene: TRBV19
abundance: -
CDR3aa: CASTPGTGYSPLHF
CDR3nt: TGTGCCAGTACCCCCGGGACAGGGTATTCACCCCTCCACTTT

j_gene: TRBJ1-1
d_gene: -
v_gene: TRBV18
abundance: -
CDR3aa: CASSPTGQLNTEAFF
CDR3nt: TGTGCCAGCTCACCTACTGGACAGTTGAACACTGAAGCTTTCTTT

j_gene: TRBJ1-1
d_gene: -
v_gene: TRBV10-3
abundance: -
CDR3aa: CAIRDGRGGTEAFF
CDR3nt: TGTGCCATCAGGGACGGACGAGGGGGCACTGAAGCTTTCTTT

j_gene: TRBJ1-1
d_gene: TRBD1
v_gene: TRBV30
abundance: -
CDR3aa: CAWSVNRGPDNF
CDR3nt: TGTGCCTGGAGTGTAAACAGGGGTCCGGACAACTTT

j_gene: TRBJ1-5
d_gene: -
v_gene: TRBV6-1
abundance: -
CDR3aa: CASRNPGEYQPQHF
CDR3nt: TGTGCCAGCCGGAACCCCGGGGAGTATCAGCCCCAGCATTTT

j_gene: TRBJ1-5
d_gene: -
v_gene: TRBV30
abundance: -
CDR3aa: CAWRSRADQPQHF
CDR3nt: TGTGCCTGGAGAAGCAGGGCGGACCAGCCCCAGCATTTT

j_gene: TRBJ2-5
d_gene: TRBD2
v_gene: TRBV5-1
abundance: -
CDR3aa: CASSPGLAGEETQYF
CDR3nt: TGCGCCAGCAGTCCAGGACTAGCGGGAGAAGAGACCCAGTACTTC

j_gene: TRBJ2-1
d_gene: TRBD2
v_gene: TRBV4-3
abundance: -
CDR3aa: CASSQIAGQRNEQFF
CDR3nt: TGCGCCAGCAGCCAAATAGCGGGACAAAGGAATGAGCAGTTCTTC

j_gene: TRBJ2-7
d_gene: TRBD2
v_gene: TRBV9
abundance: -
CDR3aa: CASSARMAGAEQYF
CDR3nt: TGTGCCAGCAGCGCCCGAATGGCGGGAGCCGAGCAGTACTTC

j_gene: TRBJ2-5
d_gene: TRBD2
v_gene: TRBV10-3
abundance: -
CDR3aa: CAISGGGRETQYF
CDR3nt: TGTGCCATCTCAGGCGGGGGGCGAGAGACCCAGTACTTC

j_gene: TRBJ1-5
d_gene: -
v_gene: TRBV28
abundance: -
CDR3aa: CASSPRQYNQPQHF
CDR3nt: TGTGCCAGCAGTCCCAGACAGTACAATCAGCCCCAGCATTTT

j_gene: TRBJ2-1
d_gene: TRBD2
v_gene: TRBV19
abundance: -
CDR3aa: CASSRFGLAGNGYNEQFF
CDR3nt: TGTGCCAGTAGTAGATTCGGACTAGCGGGTAATGGTTACAATGAGCAGTTCTTC

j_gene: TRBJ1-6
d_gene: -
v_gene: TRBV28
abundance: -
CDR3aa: CASSLPLRNSPLHF
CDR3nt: TGTGCCAGCAGTTTACCCCTACGTAATTCACCCCTCCACTTT

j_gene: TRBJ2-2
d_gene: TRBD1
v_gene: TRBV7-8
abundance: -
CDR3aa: CASSSRQGNTGELFF
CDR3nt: TGTGCCAGCAGCTCTCGACAGGGGAACACCGGGGAGCTGTTTTTT

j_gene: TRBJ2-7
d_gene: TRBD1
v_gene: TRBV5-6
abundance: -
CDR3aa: CASSPTPRQGSVEQYF
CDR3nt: TGTGCCAGCAGCCCCACCCCAAGACAGGGATCGGTGGAGCAGTACTTC

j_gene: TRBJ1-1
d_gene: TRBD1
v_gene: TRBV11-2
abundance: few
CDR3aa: CASSPRQGLEAFF
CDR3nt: TGTGCCAGCAGCCCCCGACAGGGGTTGGAAGCTTTCTTT

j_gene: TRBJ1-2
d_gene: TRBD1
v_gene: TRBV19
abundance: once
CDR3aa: CASRPDRGLYGYTF
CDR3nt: TGTGCCAGTAGACCAGACAGGGGGCTCTATGGCTACACCTTC

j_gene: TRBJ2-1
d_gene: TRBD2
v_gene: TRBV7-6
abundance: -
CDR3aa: CASSLTETSGKEQFF
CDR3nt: TGTGCCAGCAGCTTAACCGAGACTAGCGGGAAGGAGCAGTTCTTC

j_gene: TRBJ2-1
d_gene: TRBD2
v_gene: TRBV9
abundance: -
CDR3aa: CASSVSGSSYNEQFF
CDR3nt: TGTGCCAGCAGCGTTAGCGGGAGCTCCTACAATGAGCAGTTCTTC

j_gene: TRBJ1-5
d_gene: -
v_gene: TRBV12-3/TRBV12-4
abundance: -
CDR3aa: CASREGGNQPQHF
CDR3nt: TGTGCCAGCAGAGAGGGGGGCAATCAGCCCCAGCATTTT

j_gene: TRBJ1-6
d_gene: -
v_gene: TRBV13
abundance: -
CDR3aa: CASRPWGLQSSYNSPLHF
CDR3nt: TGTGCCAGCAGACCCTGGGGACTCCAAAGCTCCTATAATTCACCCCTCCACTTT

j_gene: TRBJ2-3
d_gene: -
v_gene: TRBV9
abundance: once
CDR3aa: CASSVVASSLLNTDTQYF
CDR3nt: TGTGCCAGCAGCGTAGTGGCTAGCTCCCTCTTAAACACAGATACGCAGTATTTT

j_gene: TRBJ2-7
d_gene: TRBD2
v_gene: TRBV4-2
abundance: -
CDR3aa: CASSRGTSADYEQYF
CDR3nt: TGTGCCAGCAGCCGAGGGACTAGCGCGGATTACGAGCAGTACTTC

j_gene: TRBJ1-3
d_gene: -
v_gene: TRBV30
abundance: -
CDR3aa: CAWTRPSGNTIYF
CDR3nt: TGTGCCTGGACCAGGCCCTCTGGAAACACCATATATTTT

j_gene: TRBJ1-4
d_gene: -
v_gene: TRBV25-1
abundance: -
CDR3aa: CASGLGGANEKLFF
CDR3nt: TGTGCCAGCGGACTCGGGGGGGCTAATGAAAAACTGTTTTTT

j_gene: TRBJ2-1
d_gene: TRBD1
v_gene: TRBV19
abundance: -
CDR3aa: CASSRDSRSYNEQFF
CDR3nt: TGTGCCAGTAGTAGGGACAGCCGCTCCTACAATGAGCAGTTCTTC

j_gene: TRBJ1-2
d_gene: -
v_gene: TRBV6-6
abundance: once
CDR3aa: CVSSYLPDSTNGYTF
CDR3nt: TGTGTCAGCAGTTACCTTCCGGACAGTACCAATGGCTACACCTTC

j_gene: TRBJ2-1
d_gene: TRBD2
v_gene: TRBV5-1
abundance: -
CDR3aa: CASSLEWTSGRYNEQFF
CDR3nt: TGCGCCAGCAGCTTGGAGTGGACTAGCGGGAGATACAATGAGCAGTTCTTC

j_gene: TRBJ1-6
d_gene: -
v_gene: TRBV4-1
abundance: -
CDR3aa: CASSLLRGRGNSPLHF
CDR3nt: TGCGCCAGCAGCCTTCTGCGGGGAAGGGGTAATTCACCCCTCCACTTT

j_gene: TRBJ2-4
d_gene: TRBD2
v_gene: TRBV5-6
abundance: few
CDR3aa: CASNPLAGAKNIQYF
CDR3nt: TGTGCCAGCAACCCTCTAGCGGGAGCCAAAAACATTCAGTACTTC

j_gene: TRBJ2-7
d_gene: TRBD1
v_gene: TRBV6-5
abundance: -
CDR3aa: CATSQGLFHEQYF
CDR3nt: TGTGCCACTTCACAGGGGCTCTTCCACGAGCAGTACTTC

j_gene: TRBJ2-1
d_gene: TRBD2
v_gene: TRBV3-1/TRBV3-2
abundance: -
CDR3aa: CASSSSGTPLNEQFF
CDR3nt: TGTGCCAGCAGCTCTAGCGGGACTCCCTTAAATGAGCAGTTCTTC

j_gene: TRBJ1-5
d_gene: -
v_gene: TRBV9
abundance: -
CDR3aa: CASSNAGTKPQHF
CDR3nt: TGTGCCAGCAGCAATGCGGGGACGAAGCCCCAGCATTTT

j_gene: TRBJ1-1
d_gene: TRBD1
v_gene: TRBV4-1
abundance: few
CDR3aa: CATTQGANTEAFF
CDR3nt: TGCGCCACCACGCAGGGGGCTAACACTGAAGCTTTCTTT

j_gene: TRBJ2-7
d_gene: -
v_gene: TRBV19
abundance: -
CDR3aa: CASSIVASYEQYF
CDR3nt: TGTGCCAGTAGTATAGTAGCATCCTACGAGCAGTACTTC

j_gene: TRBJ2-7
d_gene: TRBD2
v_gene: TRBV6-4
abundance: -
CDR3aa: CASRPRTGLAGVHEQYF
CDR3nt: TGTGCCAGCAGACCCCGGACAGGACTAGCGGGAGTCCACGAGCAGTACTTC

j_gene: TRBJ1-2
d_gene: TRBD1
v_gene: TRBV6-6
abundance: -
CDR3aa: CASSSDRGHGYTF
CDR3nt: TGTGCCAGCAGTTCGGACAGGGGGCATGGCTACACCTTC

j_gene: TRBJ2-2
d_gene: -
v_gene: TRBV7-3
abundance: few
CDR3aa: CASSLSSTGELFF
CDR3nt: TGTGCCAGCAGCTTAAGTTCTACCGGGGAGCTGTTTTTT

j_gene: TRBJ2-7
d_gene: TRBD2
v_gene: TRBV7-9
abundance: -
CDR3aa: CASSSSGGYEQYF
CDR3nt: TGTGCCAGCAGCTCCAGCGGGGGCTACGAGCAGTACTTC

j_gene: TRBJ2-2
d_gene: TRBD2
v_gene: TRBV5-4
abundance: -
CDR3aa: CASSSGTSGSTGELFF
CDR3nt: TGTGCCAGCAGCTCCGGGACTAGCGGGAGTACCGGGGAGCTGTTTTTT

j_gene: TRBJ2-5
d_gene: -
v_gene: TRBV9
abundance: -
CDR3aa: CASSALNQGFQETQYF
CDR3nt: TGTGCCAGCAGTGCTTTAAACCAGGGGTTTCAAGAGACCCAGTACTTC

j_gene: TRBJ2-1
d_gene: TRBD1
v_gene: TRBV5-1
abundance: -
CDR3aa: CASSLWRTGWGNNEQFF
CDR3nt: TGCGCCAGCAGCTTGTGGAGGACAGGATGGGGTAACAATGAGCAGTTCTTC

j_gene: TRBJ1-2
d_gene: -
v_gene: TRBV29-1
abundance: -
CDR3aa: CSVDSRNYGYTF
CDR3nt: TGCAGCGTTGACTCGAGAAACTATGGCTACACCTTC

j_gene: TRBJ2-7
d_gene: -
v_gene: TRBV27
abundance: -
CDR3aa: CASSMRFDEQYF
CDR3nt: TGTGCCAGCAGTATGCGATTTGACGAGCAGTACTTC

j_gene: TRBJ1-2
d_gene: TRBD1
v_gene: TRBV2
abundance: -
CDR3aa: CASSGTDYGYTF
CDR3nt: TGTGCCAGCAGCGGGACAGACTATGGCTACACCTTC